The clone carrying this T cell receptor (beta chain) was counted only a few times. The CDR3 is made up of 14 amino acids. The V gene's germline CDR1 is MNHEY and CDR2 SMNVEV (reference sequence). The V end lost 7 bases, the J end lost 4 bases, and 13 bases lay between the germline ends. The record originates from a study of blood T cell repertoires in COVID-19. Study as a whole: Nucleic acid was either cDNA or gDNA, and it came from T cells, B-cell-depleted T cells, or PBMCs.

How the authors handled the data: Reference gene primer amplification in the assay estimated nucleated cell counts. This table comes from immunoSEQ multiplex PCR, and its TCRdb copy is limited to in-frame clones, with some not included. The V and J calls and clone size come from that table; D and trimming were worked out from the DNA. The table lists about 180,000 clones, roughly 81% of them singletons. During active infection, Seattle patients enrolled and were then monitored through disease. Sequenced input: peripheral blood. The clonotype was recovered from a woman aged 80 or over with COVID-19, enrolled during active disease. This rearrangement joins TRBV27 to TRBJ2-2; tentative D call: TRBD1 (5 bases). The CDR3 DNA reads as TGTGCCAGCAACCGACTTGGGGCCACCGGGGAGCTGTTTTTT. As protein: CASNRLGATGELFF.